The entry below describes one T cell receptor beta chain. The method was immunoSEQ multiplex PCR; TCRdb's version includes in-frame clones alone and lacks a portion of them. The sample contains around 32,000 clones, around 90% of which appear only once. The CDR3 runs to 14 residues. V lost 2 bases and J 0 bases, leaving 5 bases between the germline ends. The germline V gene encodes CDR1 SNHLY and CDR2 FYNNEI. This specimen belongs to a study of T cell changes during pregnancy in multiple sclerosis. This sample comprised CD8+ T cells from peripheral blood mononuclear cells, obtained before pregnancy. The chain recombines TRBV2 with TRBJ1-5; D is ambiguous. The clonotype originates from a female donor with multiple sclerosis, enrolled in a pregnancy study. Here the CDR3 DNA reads TGTGCCAGCAGTGAATCAGGTAGCAATCAGCCCCAGCATTTT. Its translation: CASSESGSNQPQHF.